Listed below are T cell receptor beta chains from one sample, sequenced in a study of vaccination effects on CD4 cells after COVID-19. Their cognate antigens are unknown. Sequenced by immunoSEQ multiplex PCR; TCRdb stores in-frame clones only, minus some. The sample includes tens of thousands of clones, about 74% seen only once; the top ten take about 2%. The source material was CD4+ T cells from PBMCs cultured without peptide, sampled after COVID-19 vaccination. These TCRs come from a human donor who received a COVID-19 vaccine. The CDR3 runs from the conserved cysteine through the conserved F or W. A D gene is named only where the DNA matches it firmly. Clone size is given for some rows only: seen once, a few or many times, or a class if the clone is expanded.

d_call,cdr3_length,clone_size,j_call,v_call,cdr3_aa,cdr3_nt
TRBD2,14,NA,TRBJ2-1,TRBV6-5,CASSWTSGEVEQFF,TGTGCCAGCAGTTGGACTAGCGGGGAGGTTGAGCAGTTCTTC
NA,17,NA,TRBJ1-5,TRBV19,CASSMGQGTSSNQPQHF,TGTGCCAGTAGTATGGGTCAGGGGACATCGAGCAATCAGCCCCAGCATTTT
TRBD1,16,NA,TRBJ2-2,TRBV5-1,CASRIGQDVNTGELFF,TGCGCCAGCAGGATCGGACAGGATGTGAACACCGGGGAGCTGTTTTTT
NA,14,NA,TRBJ1-2,TRBV30,CAWREGQRNYGYTF,TGTGCCTGGAGAGAGGGACAAAGAAACTATGGCTACACCTTC
NA,14,NA,TRBJ1-1,TRBV6-2/TRBV6-3,CASSQTLSYTEAFF,TGTGCCAGCAGCCAAACATTGTCTTACACTGAAGCTTTCTTT
NA,15,NA,TRBJ2-3,TRBV6-1,CASSDLNPSTDTQYF,TGTGCCAGCAGTGACCTAAACCCTAGCACAGATACGCAGTATTTT
NA,14,NA,TRBJ1-2,TRBV29-1,CSVVPPTVNYGYTF,TGCAGCGTTGTCCCCCCGACAGTTAACTATGGCTACACCTTC
NA,13,NA,TRBJ2-2,TRBV10-1,CASRGSSGGELFF,TGCGCCAGCAGGGGTTCCAGTGGCGGGGAGCTGTTTTTT
NA,13,NA,TRBJ2-6,TRBV6-5,CASLRVGANVLTF,TGTGCCAGCCTGAGGGTTGGGGCCAACGTCCTGACTTTC
TRBD1,15,NA,TRBJ2-3,TRBV6-4,CASSGTGRETDTQYF,TGTGCCAGCAGCGGGACAGGGCGGGAGACAGATACGCAGTATTTT
NA,13,NA,TRBJ1-2,TRBV19,CASSWGANYGYTF,TGTGCCAGTAGTTGGGGGGCTAACTATGGCTACACCTTC
TRBD1,18,NA,TRBJ1-5,TRBV28,CASSLPEQGALSNQPQHF,TGTGCCAGCAGTTTACCCGAACAGGGGGCCCTCTCCAATCAGCCCCAGCATTTT
NA,15,NA,TRBJ1-5,TRBV4-3,CASSQDRYSNQPQHF,TGCGCCAGCAGCCAAGATAGGTATAGCAATCAGCCCCAGCATTTT
TRBD1,15,NA,TRBJ1-1,TRBV25-1,CASSEFGRGRVEAFF,TGTGCCAGCAGTGAATTTGGCAGGGGGAGGGTTGAAGCTTTCTTT
TRBD1,15,few,TRBJ1-2,TRBV9,CASSDRTGPLYGYTF,TGTGCCAGCAGCGACCGGACAGGGCCACTCTATGGCTACACCTTC
NA,16,NA,TRBJ2-5,TRBV5-5,CASSLALEGPSETQYF,TGTGCCAGCAGCTTGGCTCTTGAGGGCCCTTCCGAGACCCAGTACTTC
NA,16,NA,TRBJ1-3,TRBV4-2,CASSQDEAFSGNTIYF,TGTGCCAGCAGCCAAGATGAAGCCTTCTCTGGAAACACCATATATTTT
NA,14,NA,TRBJ1-4,TRBV7-2,CASSLARMAEKLFF,TGTGCCAGCAGCTTAGCAAGGATGGCGGAAAAACTGTTTTTT
TRBD1,13,few,TRBJ1-2,TRBV20-1,CSASSTGNYGYTF,TGCAGTGCTAGTTCGACAGGGAACTATGGCTACACCTTC
NA,15,NA,TRBJ1-5,TRBV6-5,CASSRTGDGNQPQHF,TGTGCCAGCAGTCGTACTGGGGACGGAAATCAGCCCCAGCATTTT
NA,15,NA,TRBJ2-6,TRBV3-1/TRBV3-2,CASSQEHGGANVLTF,TGTGCCAGCAGCCAAGAGCACGGAGGGGCCAACGTCCTGACTTTC
NA,11,NA,TRBJ2-5,TRBV19,CASRQGETQYF,TGTGCCAGTAGACAGGGAGAGACCCAGTACTTC
TRBD2,17,NA,TRBJ2-5,TRBV2,CASRPMTSGAGQETQYF,TGTGCCAGCAGACCTATGACTAGCGGGGCCGGGCAAGAGACCCAGTACTTC
NA,14,NA,TRBJ1-3,TRBV2,CASSRDSSGNTIYF,TGTGCCAGCAGCAGGGATAGCTCTGGAAACACCATATATTTT
NA,14,NA,TRBJ1-1,TRBV5-4,CASSLQGRNTEAFF,TGTGCCAGCAGCCTTCAGGGGAGAAACACTGAAGCTTTCTTT
TRBD1,15,NA,TRBJ2-3,TRBV14,CASSQGDRNTDTQYF,TGTGCCAGCAGCCAAGGGGACAGGAACACAGATACGCAGTATTTT
NA,11,once,TRBJ1-1,TRBV20-1,CSASKNTEAFF,TGCAGTGCTAGTAAAAACACTGAAGCTTTCTTT
TRBD2,14,NA,TRBJ2-3,TRBV7-3,CASSLNGLAGGQYF,TGTGCCAGCAGCTTGAACGGCCTAGCGGGGGGTCAGTATTTT
TRBD1,14,NA,TRBJ1-2,TRBV24-1,CATSDGTEPYGYTF,TGTGCCACCAGTGATGGGACAGAACCCTATGGCTACACCTTC
TRBD2,14,NA,TRBJ2-5,TRBV5-8,CASSFWRGQETQYF,TGTGCCAGCAGCTTCTGGCGGGGGCAAGAGACCCAGTACTTC
NA,13,NA,TRBJ1-2,TRBV6-1,CASSETVSYGYTF,TGTGCCAGCAGTGAAACAGTTTCTTATGGCTACACCTTC
TRBD1,14,NA,TRBJ1-5,TRBV29-1,CSARTGDSNQPQHF,TGCAGCGCCCGGACAGGGGATAGCAATCAGCCCCAGCATTTT